Following are 22 T cell receptor beta chains from one sample sequenced in a study of blood T cell repertoires in COVID-19. Profiling relied on immunoSEQ multiplex PCR, and the TCRdb table lists in-frame clones only, not all of them. The table lists just over 150,000 clones, 75% to 90% of them singletons. Sequencing was performed on peripheral blood. These receptors were taken from a human donor with acute or convalescent COVID-19. The donor label of this sample is uncertain.

The chain is built from TRBV7-2 and TRBJ2-5; TRBD2 agrees at 12 bases. CDR3 length equals 17 residues. The germline gives CDR1 SGHTA, CDR2 FQGNSA. Trimming at V came to 1 base and at J to 5 bases, leaving 8 bases not matched to a gene. CDR3 region: CASSLGSSGGARETQYF. The CDR3 DNA follows: TGTGCCAGCAGCTTAGGTTCTAGCGGGGGGGCGAGGGAGACCCAGTACTTC.

V and J are TRBV7-2 and TRBJ2-3; TRBD2 matches 7 bases. V shed 8 bases, J shed 2 bases, and the junction held 10 bases outside the gene matches. Germline CDR1 is SGHTA and CDR2 is FQGNSA. The CDR3 runs 15 residues. DNA for the CDR3: TGTGCCAGCGTTCCACGGGACTACATCACAGATACGCAGTATTTT. Translated, it gives CASVPRDYITDTQYF.

This chain connects TRBV9 to TRBJ2-1; D call uncertain. This CDR3 region has 12 residues. With 4 bases removed from V and 9 bases from J, the gap between germline ends came to 11 bases. The germline V gene has CDR1 SGDLS and CDR2 YYNGEE. This CDR3 reads CASSSPLTEQFF. The DNA for the CDR3 is TGTGCCAGCAGCAGCCCCCTTACTGAGCAGTTCTTC. Full variable domain (outside the CDR3, taken from reference TRBV9 and TRBJ2-1): DSGVTQTPKHLITATGQRVTLRCSPRSGDLSVYWYQQSLDQGLQFLIQYYNGEERAKGNILERFSAQQFPDLHSELNLSSLELGDSALYFCASSSPLTEQFFGPGTRLTVL.

The chain combines TRBV28 with TRBJ1-2, with D possibly being TRBD1 (5 bases). CDR1 and CDR2 (germline): MDHEN, SYDVKM. The CDR3 consists of 13 residues. Trimming stripped 3 bases from V and 4 bases from J, with 9 bases between. Here the CDR3 reads CASSFVDSYGYTF. As DNA, the CDR3 is TGTGCCAGCAGTTTTGTTGACAGCTATGGCTACACCTTC.

The chain recombines TRBV7-8 with TRBJ2-3, with TRBD1 identical over 8 bases. J was trimmed by 1 base and V by 5 bases; bases with no gene match: 8. CDR3 length: 16 residues. Germline V gene data show CDR1 as SGHVS and CDR2 as FQNEAQ. CDR3 nucleotides: TGTGCCAGCAGCCTCCAGGGGACAGGTCGCACAGATACGCAGTATTTT. The encoded protein is CASSLQGTGRTDTQYF.

The rearrangement links TRBV4-1 to TRBJ2-7; 10 bases match TRBD1. With V trimmed by 2 bases and J by 1 base, 14 bases remained unmatched. CDR1 and CDR2 (germline): MGHRA, YSYEKL. The CDR3 runs to 19 residues. The CDR3 sequence is CASSQTYTPTGGTSYEQYF. Here the CDR3 DNA reads TGCGCCAGCAGCCAAACCTACACCCCGACAGGGGGCACGTCCTACGAGCAGTACTTC.

This clone has a single count. V is TRBV6-2 or TRBV6-3 and J is TRBJ2-5; the D gene is possibly TRBD1 (5 bases). The CDR3 is made up of 14 amino acids. V was trimmed by 2 bases and J by 5 bases, leaving 12 bases between them. CDR1 is MNHEY, CDR2 SVGEGT, per germline. CDR3 DNA: TGTGCCAGCAGTTACGTGCAGGGTGAGGAGACCCAGTACTTC. This translates into CASSYVQGEETQYF.

The rearrangement joins TRBV11-2 to TRBJ1-2; the D gene is possibly TRBD1 (5 bases). The CDR3 runs to 14 residues. CDR1 and CDR2 (germline): SGHAT, FQNNGV. The V and J ends lost 0 bases and 4 bases respectively, with 9 bases between them. The CDR3 here is CASSLEPTVYGYTF. The CDR3 DNA reads TGTGCCAGCAGCTTAGAACCGACAGTCTATGGCTACACCTTC.

The chain carries TRBV14 and TRBJ2-5; 12 positions agree with TRBD2. V trimming: 4 bases; J trimming: 4 bases; junction bases outside the gene matches: 10. This CDR3 is built from 17 residues. Germline V gene sequence: CDR1 SGHDN, CDR2 FVKESK. The CDR3 protein is CASSRSGLAGGRETQYF. The CDR3 DNA is TGTGCCAGCAGCCGAAGCGGGCTAGCGGGGGGGCGAGAGACCCAGTACTTC.

The chain is built from TRBV6-5 and TRBJ2-7; D might be TRBD1 (6 bases). This CDR3 region has 15 residues. Trimming removed 6 bases at V and 3 bases at J, with 18 bases between. Germline CDR1 MNHEY, CDR2 SVGAGI. CDR3 sequence reads: CASRPGQLTLYEQYF. Written as DNA, the CDR3 is TGTGCCAGCAGGCCCGGACAGTTGACTCTCTACGAGCAGTACTTC.

This rearrangement joins TRBV7-6 to TRBJ2-1, with 9 nucleotides matching TRBD1. The CDR3 contains 15 residues. Germline values: CDR1 SGHVS, CDR2 FNYEAQ. V shed 5 bases and J 5 bases; nucleotides not matched to a gene: 7. This chain's CDR3 is CASSITGTGNNEQFF. The CDR3 DNA sequence: TGTGCCAGCAGCATAACCGGGACAGGGAACAATGAGCAGTTCTTC.

The rearrangement uses TRBV5-4 and TRBJ1-2; 7 nucleotides align to TRBD1. V lost 7 bases and J lost 3; bases outside the gene matches: 9. Germline CDR1 reads SGHNT; CDR2 reads YYREEE (reference sequence). This CDR3 spans 14 amino acids. The CDR3 protein is CASGKDRAYYGYTF. CDR3 sequence (DNA): TGTGCCAGCGGAAAAGACAGGGCCTACTATGGCTACACCTTC.

J is TRBJ1-2 and V is TRBV12-3 or TRBV12-4; D is uncertain. V lost 7 bases to trimming and J lost 4 bases, with 10 bases between them. CDR3 length: 12 amino acids. The chain's CDR3 is CASTPGPYGYTF. CDR3 sequence (DNA): TGTGCCAGCACCCCGGGTCCCTATGGCTACACCTTC.

For this clone: The sample holds other DNA sequences that translate to the same CDR3. The chain has TRBV9 and TRBJ2-1, with 14 bases fitting TRBD2. The junction had 1 base not matched to a gene; V was cut back by 2 bases and J by 6 bases. The CDR3 spans 15 residues. Germline CDR1 is SGDLS and CDR2 is YYNGEE. The CDR3 sequence is CASSVGLAGANEQFF. The CDR3 DNA is TGTGCCAGCAGCGTGGGACTAGCGGGGGCCAATGAGCAGTTCTTC.

The V and J genes are TRBV19 and TRBJ1-5; tentatively, D is TRBD1 (5 bases). Trimming left V 11 bases short and J 5 bases short, with 13 bases between. This CDR3 is 12 amino acids long. CDR1 LNHDA and CDR2 SQIVND come from the germline V gene (reference sequence). CDR3 coding DNA: TGTGCCGGGGGGAGGGGTGATCAGCCCCAGCATTTT. Its translation is CAGGRGDQPQHF.

The chain links TRBV7-8 to TRBJ1-4; D gene ambiguous. In germline, CDR1 is SGHVS, CDR2 FQNEAQ. The CDR3 spans 13 residues. Trimming shortened V by 0 bases and J by 14 bases, and 13 bases separated the two germline ends. CDR3 coding DNA: TGTGCCAGCAGCTTAGCAGGAGAGGGTGTGCTGTTTTTT. It specifies CASSLAGEGVLFF. Variable domain in full (rest from reference TRBV7-8 and TRBJ1-4): GAGVSQSPRYKVAKRGQDVALRCDPISGHVSLFWYQQALGQGPEFLTYFQNEAQLDKSGLPSDRFFAERPEGSVSTLKIQRTQQEDSAVYLCASSLAGEGVLFFGSGTQLSVL.

This clone was counted once. The V and J genes are TRBV3-1 (or the pseudogene TRBV3-2) and TRBJ1-4; 8 positions match TRBD1. Trimming took 4 bases from V and 7 from J; bases not matched to a gene: 5. Germline V gene sequence: CDR1 LGHDT, CDR2 YNNKEL (reference sequence). This CDR3 region has 14 residues. DNA for the CDR3: TGTGCCAGCAGCCGGTCCGGGACAGGTGAAAAACTGTTTTTT. This gives the protein CASSRSGTGEKLFF.

The rearrangement uses TRBV6-6 and TRBJ1-2; D remains unclear. Between the trimmed V and J ends, which lost 7 bases and 2 bases, there was a span of 20 bases. Germline V gene data show CDR1 as MNHNY and CDR2 as SVGAGI (reference sequence). The CDR3 runs 16 residues. Written as DNA, the CDR3 is TGTGCCAGCACCATCACTCGGGGTGGCGGAAACTATGGCTACACCTTC. It encodes CASTITRGGGNYGYTF.

J is TRBJ1-3 and V is TRBV18; 8 nucleotides align to TRBD1. The CDR3 totals 16 residues. V dropped 8 bases and J dropped 1; count of bases not matched to a gene: 10. Germline loops: CDR1 KGHSH, CDR2 LQKENI. This CDR3 reads CASAAGTGESGNTIYF. The CDR3 coding sequence is TGTGCCAGCGCGGCGGGGACAGGCGAATCTGGAAACACCATATATTTT.

The gene calls are TRBV12-5 and TRBJ1-1, with 7 bases that match TRBD1. V lost 2 bases to trimming and J lost 1 base; unmatched junction nucleotides: 10. The CDR3 spans 17 residues. Germline V gives CDR1 LGHNT, CDR2 FRNRAP. The CDR3 region is CASGLPQQGWGNTEAFF. The DNA of the CDR3 is TGTGCTAGTGGTTTGCCTCAACAGGGGTGGGGGAACACTGAAGCTTTCTTT.

The CDR3: CASSPGSGGTYEQYF. CDR3 nucleotide sequence: TGTGCCAGCTCACCGGGGAGCGGGGGAACCTACGAGCAGTACTTC. The V gene is TRBV18, the J gene TRBJ2-7; 8 nucleotides agree with TRBD2. With V trimmed by 3 bases and J by 2 bases, 6 bases remained unmatched. CDR1 KGHSH and CDR2 LQKENI come from the germline V gene. This CDR3 spans 15 amino acids.

This clone was found once. The chain recombines TRBV6-2 or TRBV6-3 with TRBJ1-5; perhaps TRBD1 as D (6 bases). Per germline, CDR1 MNHEY and CDR2 SVGEGT. The length of the CDR3 is 15 residues. Trimming shortened V by 2 bases and J by 7 bases, and 15 bases separated the two germline ends. The CDR3, as DNA: TGTGCCAGCAGTTACACCCCCTCACAGGGCCAGCCCCAGCATTTT. It yields the protein CASSYTPSQGQPQHF.